Following are 32 T cell receptor beta chains from one sample sequenced in a study of shared clonotypes between healthy human individuals (TCRdb year 2020). Libraries were prepared through the immunoSEQ multiplex PCR assay. Entries here come from immuneACCESS through TCRdb and include only in-frame sequences with V and J called. Some clones fail to appear in such tables; in the studies checked, an unresolved V gene covers under half of the shortfall, and the cause of the remainder is unknown. Recorded for this sample are 550,000 to 600,000 clones; roughly 72% of them occurred a single time. Of the sample, around 11% is held by the ten largest clones. Source material: PBMCs. The receptors were sampled from a woman aged 40 to 50 in good health. Some clones in this sample may be carry-over from other donors' samples.

The rearrangement joins TRBV10-3 to TRBJ1-1; D unclear. This CDR3 is 12 amino acids long. The V end was cut by 6 bases, the J end by 1 base, with 6 bases between. Germline CDR1 is ENHRY and CDR2 is SYGVKD. CDR3: CAIRHTNTEAFF. Here the CDR3 DNA reads TGTGCCATCAGACATACGAACACTGAAGCTTTCTTT.

The genes are TRBV30 and TRBJ2-7; no clear D. V shed 1 base and J shed 5 bases, with 3 bases lying between them. The CDR3 consists of 10 residues. Per germline, CDR1 GTSNPN and CDR2 SVGIG (reference sequence). Written as DNA, the CDR3 is TGTGCCTGGAGTGGGAACGAGCAGTACTTC. This translates into CAWSGNEQYF. The full variable domain, in which reference TRBV30 and TRBJ2-7 provide the parts outside the CDR3, is SQTIHQWPATLVQPVGSPLSLECTVEGTSNPNLYWYRQAAGRGLQLLFYSVGIGQISSEVPQNLSASRPQDRQFILSSKKLLLSDSGFYLCAWSGNEQYFGPGTRLTVT.

The chain carries TRBV7-7 and TRBJ2-2; the D gene is possibly TRBD1 (5 bases). The CDR3 runs 14 residues. Germline CDR1 and CDR2: SSHAT and FNYEAQ (reference sequence). Deletions cut 8 bases from V and 3 bases from J, with 13 bases between. The CDR3 DNA reads TGTGCCAGCTCAACCAGGGTGGACACCGGGGAGCTGTTTTTT. This gives the protein CASSTRVDTGELFF. Combining the CDR3 with reference TRBV7-7 and TRBJ2-2 gives the whole variable domain GAGVSQSPRYKVTKRGQDVTLRCDPISSHATLYWYQQALGQGPEFLTYFNYEAQPDKSGLPSDRFSAERPEGSISTLTIQRTEQRDSAMYRCASSTRVDTGELFFGEGSRLTVL.

The chain joins TRBV6-1 to TRBJ2-7; 9 bases fit TRBD1. This CDR3 is built from 18 residues. Looked up from germline, CDR1 is MNHNS and CDR2 is SASEGT. Unmatched junction bases numbered 13, after V lost 1 base and J lost 3 bases. The CDR3 region is CASSEVVWGQGRSYEQYF. The CDR3 DNA follows: TGTGCCAGCAGTGAAGTAGTTTGGGGACAGGGAAGAAGCTACGAGCAGTACTTC.

The chain combines TRBV7-2 with TRBJ2-3; tentative D call: TRBD1 (5 bases). Looked up from germline, CDR1 is SGHTA and CDR2 is FQGNSA. Trimming took 0 bases from V and 4 from J, leaving 8 bases between them. This CDR3 spans 14 amino acids. CDR3: CASSLAGAPDTQYF. For the CDR3, the DNA is TGTGCCAGCAGCTTAGCAGGGGCCCCAGATACGCAGTATTTT.

This clone was found once. The chain carries TRBV28 and TRBJ2-7, with D uncertain. CDR3 length equals 11 residues. Trimming took off 10 bases at V and 5 bases at J, with 12 bases between the two ends. From germline, CDR1 is MDHEN and CDR2 SYDVKM. The DNA of the CDR3 is TGTGCCACCCGCCGGTCGGACGAGCAGTACTTC. It is translated as CATRRSDEQYF.

This clone was seen once. The chain uses TRBV28 and TRBJ1-5; 7 positions agree with TRBD1. The CDR3 extends over 16 amino acids. The germline CDR1 and CDR2 sequences are MDHEN and SYDVKM. J lost 5 bases, V lost 8 bases, and 15 bases had no gene match. CDR3 DNA: TGTGCCAGCGTTCGAAGGGGGGACAGAATGTATCAGCCCCAGCATTTT. This gives the protein CASVRRGDRMYQPQHF. The complete variable domain, with remaining parts taken from reference TRBV28 and TRBJ1-5, reads DVKVTQSSRYLVKRTGEKVFLECVQDMDHENMFWYRQDPGLGLRLIYFSYDVKMKEKGDIPEGYSVSREKKERFSLILESASTNQTSMYLCASVRRGDRMYQPQHFGDGTRLSIL.

The chain recombines TRBV6-1 with TRBJ1-5, with unresolved D. Germline V gene data show CDR1 as MNHNS and CDR2 as SASEGT. This CDR3 region has 13 residues. The V gene lost 7 bases and the J gene lost 3 bases, with 10 bases spanning the gap. CDR3 sequence: CASMVNNNQPQHF. The CDR3 DNA sequence: TGTGCCAGCATGGTCAATAACAATCAGCCCCAGCATTTT.

The chain carries TRBV14 and TRBJ2-2; D is uncertain. Germline V gives CDR1 SGHDN, CDR2 FVKESK. The CDR3 is 16 amino acids. V lost 0 bases to trimming and J lost 2 bases, with 10 bases between them. In DNA, the CDR3 is TGTGCCAGCAGCCAAGATGCCTCAATAAACACCGGGGAGCTGTTTTTT. Its translation: CASSQDASINTGELFF.

This clone was seen only a few times. The gene calls are TRBV11-1 and TRBJ2-1; 7 bases are a match to TRBD2. The V segment lost 3 bases and the J segment 5 bases; nucleotides outside the gene matches: 10. This CDR3 region has 16 residues. Germline V gene data show CDR1 as SGHAT and CDR2 as FQDESV (reference sequence). The CDR3 sequence: CASSFRGGGIDNEQFF. In DNA, the CDR3 is TGTGCCAGCAGCTTCCGTGGCGGGGGTATCGACAATGAGCAGTTCTTC.

This clone was found a few times. The V call is TRBV5-4, the J call TRBJ1-5; 9 nucleotides match TRBD1. V dropped 4 bases and J dropped 6; count of bases not matched to a gene: 5. The CDR3 loop spans 14 amino acids. Germline CDR1 and CDR2: SGHNT and YYREEE (reference sequence). This CDR3 reads CASSHGTGSQPQHF. The CDR3 coding sequence is TGTGCCAGCAGCCACGGGACAGGGAGTCAGCCCCAGCATTTT.

This chain connects TRBV11-2 to TRBJ2-7, with 7 bases that match TRBD1. The V gene's germline CDR1 is SGHAT and CDR2 FQNNGV. The V segment lost 4 bases and the J segment 2 bases; nucleotides outside the gene matches: 5. The CDR3 has 14 residues. The CDR3, as DNA: TGTGCCAGCAGCTCCAGACAGGGAACCTACGAGCAGTACTTC. It translates to CASSSRQGTYEQYF.

The genes are TRBV15 and TRBJ2-7; 12 bases match TRBD1. Per the germline V gene, CDR1 is LNHNV and CDR2 is YYDKDF (reference sequence). There are 15 residues in the CDR3. Losses at the gene ends were 1 base for V and 6 bases for J; bases not matched to a gene: 4. The CDR3 sequence is CATSRGGTGGSEQYF. CDR3 nucleotide sequence: TGTGCCACCAGCAGAGGGGGGACAGGGGGCTCCGAGCAGTACTTC.

In the case of this clone: A much larger clone lies one base from this, so it may be a read error. The chain couples TRBV5-1 to TRBJ1-1; 8 bases match TRBD1. Trimming took 1 base from V and 6 from J; bases not matched to a gene: 8. The CDR3 runs 15 residues. The germline gives CDR1 SGHRS, CDR2 YFSETQ. This CDR3 reads CASSLSSGGRAEAFF. The CDR3 nucleotides are TGCGCCAGCAGCTTGTCCTCAGGGGGCAGGGCTGAAGCTTTCTTT. The full variable domain, with the rest looked up from reference TRBV5-1 and TRBJ1-1, is KAGVTQTPRYLIKTRGQQVTLSCSPISGHRSVSWYQQTPGQGLQFLFEYFSETQRNKGNFPGRFSGRQFSNSRSEMNVSTLELGDSALYLCASSLSSGGRAEAFFGQGTRLTVV.

This clone appeared a few times. This chain joins TRBV6-5 and TRBJ2-7, with a weak D call TRBD1 (5 bases). The V gene lost 6 bases and the J gene lost 3 bases, with 15 bases spanning the gap. CDR1 and CDR2 (germline): MNHEY, SVGAGI. This CDR3 has 14 residues. The DNA for the CDR3 is TGTGCCAGCAGCACCCCAGGGTTTCTCTACGAGCAGTACTTC. It encodes CASSTPGFLYEQYF.

V gene TRBV7-9 combines with J gene TRBJ2-1, with D maybe TRBD2 (6 bases). The CDR3 loop spans 16 amino acids. CDR1 is SEHNR, CDR2 FQNEAQ, per germline (reference sequence). V was trimmed by 3 bases and J by 2 bases, leaving 14 bases between them. This CDR3 is CASSLGPSDTYNEQFF. The CDR3 coding sequence is TGTGCCAGCAGCTTGGGTCCTAGCGATACCTACAATGAGCAGTTCTTC.

This clone was observed a single time. The chain uses TRBV4-2 and TRBJ2-7; D remains ambiguous. CDR1 LGHNA and CDR2 YNFKEQ come from the germline V gene. Trimming took off 1 base at V and 0 bases at J, with 4 bases between the two ends. The CDR3 extends over 13 amino acids. The CDR3 reads CASSQVGSYEQYF. The CDR3 bases are TGTGCCAGCAGCCAAGTAGGCTCCTACGAGCAGTACTTC.

The CDR3 region has the DNA TGTGCCAGCAGACCCGGGACTAGCGGGAGATATACGCAGTATTTT. It specifies CASRPGTSGRYTQYF. J is TRBJ2-3 and V is TRBV5-5, with 14 bases aligning to TRBD2. CDR3 size: 15 residues. V shed 5 bases, J shed 7 bases, and the junction held 6 bases outside the gene matches. CDR1 and CDR2 from the germline V gene are SGHKS and YYEKEE (reference sequence).

The DNA for the CDR3 is TGTGCCAGCCCGGACAGGGGATCGTACGGTGAGCAGTTCTTC. This encodes CASPDRGSYGEQFF. The chain combines TRBV18 with TRBJ2-1; 9 positions agree with TRBD1. V lost 8 bases and J lost 9; bases outside the gene matches: 11. The CDR3 runs 14 residues. Germline assignment: CDR1 KGHSH and CDR2 LQKENI.

The table lists this clone with a few counts. Other DNA sequences from this sample encode an identical CDR3 as well. The chain recombines TRBV19 with TRBJ2-1; TRBD1 is a possible D gene (5 bases). Trimming stripped 10 bases from V and 3 bases from J, with 19 bases between. Germline assignment: CDR1 LNHDA and CDR2 SQIVND (reference sequence). The length of the CDR3 is 15 residues. The CDR3 coding sequence is TGTGCCACCGCTACAAGGGGCCGGGTCTACAATGAGCAGTTCTTC. Amino acid sequence: CATATRGRVYNEQFF.

The chain couples TRBV18 to TRBJ2-3; 7 bases fit TRBD1. Germline lookup yields CDR1 KGHSH and CDR2 LQKENI. V lost 5 bases, J lost 4 bases, and 12 bases stayed unmatched. This CDR3 has 16 residues. CDR3 sequence: CASSATGTAGPDTQYF. CDR3 DNA: TGTGCCAGCTCAGCAACCGGGACAGCCGGACCAGATACGCAGTATTTT.

This clone has just one count. The chain employs TRBV28 and TRBJ2-2, with D possibly TRBD2 on 6 matching bases. With 7 bases removed from V and 7 bases from J, the gap between germline ends came to 16 bases. The CDR3 runs to 14 residues. Germline CDR1 MDHEN, CDR2 SYDVKM. The CDR3 reads CASTLGLLHGELFF. CDR3 bases: TGTGCCAGCACCCTGGGACTCCTCCACGGGGAGCTGTTTTTT.

For this clone: With a much larger clone just one base away, this may be a read error. CDR3 nucleotides: TGCGCCAGCAGCTTCGGACAACCTAACCATGGCTACACCTTC. This encodes CASSFGQPNHGYTF. The chain carries TRBV5-1 and TRBJ1-2; TRBD1 is a possible D gene (5 bases). The CDR3 is made up of 14 amino acids. From germline, CDR1 is SGHRS and CDR2 YFSETQ.

The chain links TRBV2 to TRBJ2-5; 8 bases are a match to TRBD1. Germline CDR1 reads SNHLY; CDR2 reads FYNNEI. After removal of 7 bases from V and 5 bases from J, the junction contained 6 bases not matched to a gene. The CDR3 is 13 amino acids. CDR3 protein: CASTQDRAETQYF. CDR3 nucleotides: TGTGCCAGCACCCAGGACAGGGCGGAGACCCAGTACTTC.

This rearrangement joins TRBV20-1 to TRBJ2-2; D call uncertain. CDR3 length: 11 residues. Deletions cut 5 bases from V and 4 bases from J, with 5 bases between. Germline lookup yields CDR1 DFQATT and CDR2 SNEGSKA (reference sequence). CDR3 coding DNA: TGCAGTGCTCCGACCACCGGGGAGCTGTTTTTT. Translated: CSAPTTGELFF.

The chain uses TRBV7-9 and TRBJ1-2; D gene ambiguous. The germline V gene has CDR1 SEHNR and CDR2 FQNEAQ (reference sequence). With 1 base removed from V and 7 bases from J, the gap between germline ends came to 10 bases. The CDR3 consists of 13 residues. CDR3 protein: CASSLGAEGGYTF. The CDR3 DNA reads as TGTGCCAGCAGCTTAGGGGCAGAAGGTGGCTACACCTTC.

CDR3 loop: CASSLYVDQVGVSEQYF. DNA of the CDR3: TGTGCCAGCAGCTTATATGTGGATCAGGTTGGGGTTTCCGAGCAGTACTTC. The chain is built from TRBV7-2 and TRBJ2-7; D is undetermined. V was trimmed by 2 bases and J by 6 bases, leaving 23 bases between them. The germline gives CDR1 SGHTA, CDR2 FQGNSA. This CDR3 region has 17 residues.

The gene calls are TRBV2 and TRBJ1-4; unclear D gene. Trimming pared 6 bases from V and 7 bases from J, leaving 15 bases between. From germline, CDR1 is SNHLY and CDR2 FYNNEI. This CDR3 region has 14 residues. CDR3 coding DNA: TGTGCCAGCAGGGGGAGGGATCTGGGTGAAAAACTGTTTTTT. As protein: CASRGRDLGEKLFF.

The rearrangement joins TRBV6-4 to TRBJ2-2; 10 bases agree with TRBD2. Trimming cost V 2 bases and J 5 bases; bases outside gene matches: 8. Per germline, CDR1 MRHNA and CDR2 SNTAGT. The CDR3 is made up of 17 amino acids. CDR3 loop: CASSDEREGRSTGELFF. The CDR3 DNA is TGTGCCAGCAGTGACGAGCGGGAGGGCCGTAGTACCGGGGAGCTGTTTTTT.

V and J are TRBV30 and TRBJ2-5, with TRBD2 identical over 7 bases. The J call may be mistaken, given a closer DNA end match to TRBJ2-7. CDR1 GTSNPN and CDR2 SVGIG come from the germline V gene (reference sequence). The CDR3 extends over 14 amino acids. The CDR3: CAWVRAGSSYEQYF. DNA of the CDR3: TGTGCCTGGGTACGAGCGGGAAGCTCCTACGAGCAGTACTTC.

In this sample, this clone turned up many times. This chain joins TRBV2 and TRBJ2-3; no definite D call. This CDR3 contains 14 residues. Trimming took 6 bases from V and 4 from J, leaving 14 bases between them. Germline loops: CDR1 SNHLY, CDR2 FYNNEI. As DNA, the CDR3 is TGTGCCAGCAGCGACGGTTCCACGGCAGATACGCAGTATTTT. Residues: CASSDGSTADTQYF.

Remarks on this clone: A read error likely explains this, since a far larger clone differs by one base. This chain uses TRBV6-1 with TRBJ2-5; 8 nucleotides line up with TRBD2. Losses at the gene ends were 4 bases for V and 1 base for J; bases not matched to a gene: 14. This CDR3 comprises 18 residues. In germline, CDR1 is MNHNS, CDR2 SASEGT. DNA for the CDR3: TGTGCCAGCAGTGGCGGGTTGGAGCGGGAGTACCGCCAAGAGACCCAGTACTTC. Its translation is CASSGGLEREYRQETQYF.